The sample holds many counts of the clone carrying this T cell receptor beta chain. Antigen unknown. Attachment of unique molecular identifiers was made to individual cDNA molecules. One entry per CDR3 protein, called by TCRdb with MiXCR from the 5' RACE reads. The sample has tens of thousands of distinct CDR3 sequences, 4% to 5.5% seen once; the top ten hold 15% to 20%. The source of the sample is a study of early T cells in non-severe SARS-CoV-2 infection. V lost 0 bases and J 4 bases, leaving 13 bases between the germline ends. The CDR3 extends over 15 amino acids. Per germline, CDR1 DFQATT and CDR2 SNEGSKA (reference sequence). Findings and limits, study-wide: Database matching using VDJdb favored anti-spike CD8 responses, with private and CD4 specificities left missing.

The chain uses TRBV20-1 and TRBJ2-1; D tentatively fits TRBD1 or TRBD2 (5 bases each). Sequencing was carried out using whole blood. This TCR was sampled from an adult who was a healthcare worker with PCR-confirmed SARS-CoV-2 infection or an uninfected control (not recorded which). The CDR3 loop reads CSAREDRDQYNEQFF. The CDR3 nucleotides are TGCAGTGCTAGAGAAGACCGGGACCAATACAATGAGCAGTTCTTC.